This T cell receptor beta chain comes out of a study of T cells after posttransplantation cyclophosphamide. V was cut by 5 bases and J by 5 bases, with 23 bases left in between. The CDR3 runs 16 residues. This clone was observed a few times. The antigen is unknown. The study, taken as a whole, reports: Recipient CMV seropositivity and CMV reactivation strongly tracked TRB clonality.

Profiled with immunoSEQ multiplex PCR; TCRdb holds only in-frame clones, not every one. Altogether around 14,000 clones are present, approximately 73% being singletons, with the ten largest covering around 1.2%. The related graft donor's blood sample was taken on the day of bone marrow donation. The receptor comes from a man aged 50 to 59. Sequences were obtained from memory CD4+ T cells sorted from PBMCs. The genes are TRBV5-3 and TRBJ2-7, with a tentative D call TRBD1 (5 bases). TRBV5-3 is labeled an ORF, and its function is uncertain. Here the CDR3 DNA reads TGTGCCAGAAGGGGTCACAGGTTCCCAAAGATTGACGAGCAGTACTTC. Translating it yields CARRGHRFPKIDEQYF.